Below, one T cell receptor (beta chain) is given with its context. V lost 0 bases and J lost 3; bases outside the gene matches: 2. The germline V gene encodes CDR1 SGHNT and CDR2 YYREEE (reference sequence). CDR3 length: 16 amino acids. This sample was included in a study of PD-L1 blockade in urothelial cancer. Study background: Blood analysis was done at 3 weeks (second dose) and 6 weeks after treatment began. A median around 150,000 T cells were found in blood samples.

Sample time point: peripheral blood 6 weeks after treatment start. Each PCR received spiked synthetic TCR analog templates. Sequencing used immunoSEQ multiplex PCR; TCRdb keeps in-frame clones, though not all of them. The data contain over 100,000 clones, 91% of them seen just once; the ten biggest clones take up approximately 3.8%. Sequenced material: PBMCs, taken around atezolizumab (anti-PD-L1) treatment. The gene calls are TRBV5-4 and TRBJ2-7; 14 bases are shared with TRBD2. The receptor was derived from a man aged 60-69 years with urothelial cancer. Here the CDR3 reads CASSLGTSGGHYEQYF. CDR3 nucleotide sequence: TGTGCCAGCAGCTTGGGGACTAGCGGGGGGCACTACGAGCAGTACTTC.